What follows is one T cell receptor beta chain and its context. Its specificity is not known. Assay used: immunoSEQ multiplex PCR; TCRdb lists only in-frame clones, some missing. The repertoire consists of fewer than 600 clones, with more than 75% occurring once and the leading ten covering 20%. These data are taken from a study of chemoradiotherapy in HPV16-positive cancers. Study-wide results and limits: HPV-responsive T-cell expansion during chemoradiotherapy was linked to improved recurrence-free survival in HPV16-positive patients.

The germline V gene has CDR1 SNHLY and CDR2 FYNNEI. The CDR3 covers 14 residues. Trimming cost V 6 bases and J 3 bases, with 12 bases left between them. The source of this sequence is a human donor with HPV-associated anogenital cancer. The source material was tumor tissue, sampled from a patient who underwent chemoradiotherapy. This chain links TRBV2 with TRBJ2-1; the D gene is possibly TRBD2 (5 bases). This CDR3 reads CASSDYSRYNEQFF. CDR3 DNA: TGTGCCAGCAGCGACTATAGCCGCTACAATGAGCAGTTCTTC.